Below are 21 T cell receptor beta chains sequenced from a single sample in a study of OX40 agonist ivuxolimab in advanced cancers. Assay used: immunoSEQ multiplex PCR; TCRdb lists only in-frame clones, some missing. The sample has about 96,000 clones; 90% are singletons. The source was CD4+ or CD8+ T cells sorted from blood, collected in a trial of the OX40 agonist ivuxolimab. Receptors originate from an adult with an advanced solid tumor such as melanoma, head and neck, liver or kidney cancer.

This chain joins TRBV28 and TRBJ1-2; the D is unclear. Germline assignment: CDR1 MDHEN and CDR2 SYDVKM. V lost 3 bases and J lost 2, with 7 bases in between. This CDR3 is 13 amino acids long. The CDR3 reads CASSLGSNYGYTF. The CDR3 DNA reads as TGTGCCAGCAGTTTGGGCTCAAACTATGGCTACACCTTC.

The genes are TRBV4-1 and TRBJ2-2; 11 nucleotides match TRBD2. The junction had 5 bases not matched to a gene; V was cut back by 1 base and J by 4 bases. Germline CDR1 is MGHRA and CDR2 is YSYEKL. This CDR3 comprises 17 residues. CDR3 nucleotides: TGCGCCAGCAGCCAAGTACTAGCGGGAGTCGTCACCGGGGAGCTGTTTTTT. Encoded protein: CASSQVLAGVVTGELFF.

CDR3 in DNA: TGTGCCAGCAGCTTAGAAGGGGGAGTTGGGGGCGAGCAGTACTTC. Encoded protein: CASSLEGGVGGEQYF. The J gene is TRBJ2-7, the V gene TRBV11-2, with a possible D match to TRBD1 (6 bases). In germline, CDR1 is SGHAT, CDR2 FQNNGV. V lost 0 bases to trimming and J lost 6 bases, with 15 bases between them. The CDR3 is made up of 15 amino acids.

The V call is TRBV6-1, the J call TRBJ2-5, with a weak D call TRBD1 (6 bases). CDR1 is MNHNS, CDR2 SASEGT, per germline. Trimming cost V 10 bases and J 2 bases, with 14 bases left between them. This CDR3 spans 13 amino acids. CDR3 DNA sequence: TGTGCCATCCTAGGACAGCTTCAAGAGACCCAGTACTTC. Its translation is CAILGQLQETQYF.

The gene calls are TRBV6-5 and TRBJ1-2; the match to TRBD1 covers 7 bases. The CDR3 consists of 15 residues. The J segment lost 4 bases and the V segment lost 5 bases, leaving 10 bases of the junction unmatched. Germline lookup yields CDR1 MNHEY and CDR2 SVGAGI. CDR3 nucleotide sequence: TGTGCCAGCAGTCCCGACAGGGAAAGCGGCTATGGCTACACCTTC. As protein: CASSPDRESGYGYTF.

This clone was observed once. The chain has TRBV19 and TRBJ2-2, with D perhaps being TRBD1 or TRBD2 (5 bases each). Germline CDR1 and CDR2: LNHDA and SQIVND (reference sequence). The CDR3 has 17 residues. Trimming pared 2 bases from V and 5 bases from J, leaving 18 bases between. The CDR3 sequence: CASSIPGPFEFTGELFF. DNA of the CDR3: TGTGCCAGTAGTATACCGGGACCATTTGAATTTACCGGGGAGCTGTTTTTT.

CDR3 protein: CASSRGNTIYF. CDR3 coding DNA: TGTGCCAGCAGCCGGGGAAACACCATATATTTT. The J gene is TRBJ1-3, the V gene TRBV11-3, with no clear D. This CDR3 has 11 residues. V gave up 5 bases and J gave up 4 bases, with 3 bases separating them. Germline CDR1 reads SGHNT; CDR2 reads YENEEA.

The chain joins TRBV18 to TRBJ2-1; TRBD2 agrees at 13 bases. Germline loops: CDR1 KGHSH, CDR2 LQKENI. CDR3 size: 18 residues. With V trimmed by 2 bases and J by 8 bases, 12 bases remained unmatched. The CDR3 protein is CASSPFSLLAGGVDEQFF. The CDR3 DNA is TGTGCCAGCTCACCATTCTCCCTACTAGCGGGAGGGGTCGATGAGCAGTTCTTC. Variable domain in full (rest from reference TRBV18 and TRBJ2-1): NAGVMQNPRHLVRRRGQEARLRCSPMKGHSHVYWYRQLPEEGLKFMVYLQKENIIDESGMPKERFSAEFPKEGPSILRIQQVVRGDSAAYFCASSPFSLLAGGVDEQFFGPGTRLTVL.

The chain joins TRBV19 to TRBJ1-4; a weak D match, TRBD1 (6 bases). Germline loops: CDR1 LNHDA, CDR2 SQIVND (reference sequence). V lost 6 bases, J lost 0 bases, and 11 bases lay in between. The CDR3 covers 15 residues. The CDR3 DNA reads TGTGCCAGTAGCCTAGGGACACCAACTAATGAAAAACTGTTTTTT. Translated: CASSLGTPTNEKLFF.

J is TRBJ2-7 and V is TRBV28, with D perhaps matching TRBD1 (6 bases). V was trimmed by 0 bases and J by 4 bases, leaving 10 bases between them. The germline V gene encodes CDR1 MDHEN and CDR2 SYDVKM. The CDR3 consists of 14 residues. The CDR3, as DNA: TGTGCCAGCAGTTTATGGGCACAGGGATACGAGCAGTACTTC. It is translated as CASSLWAQGYEQYF.

The V call is TRBV5-5, the J call TRBJ2-1; D perhaps matches TRBD2 (6 bases). Germline lookup yields CDR1 SGHKS and CDR2 YYEKEE (reference sequence). This CDR3 region has 16 residues. V gave up 0 bases and J gave up 7 bases, with 17 bases separating them. For the CDR3, the DNA is TGTGCCAGCAGCTTGGTCGGGGGAGTAACGGGGAATGAGCAGTTCTTC. Encoded protein: CASSLVGGVTGNEQFF.

A word on this clone: Other DNA sequences in the sample encode the same CDR3. The V call is TRBV7-6, the J call TRBJ2-5, with D unclear. Germline V lookup: CDR1 SGHVS, CDR2 FNYEAQ. The CDR3 spans 12 residues. Trimming took 1 base from V and 4 from J, leaving 4 bases between them. The CDR3 coding sequence is TGTGCCAGCAGCTTAGTCCGAGAGACCCAGTACTTC. It translates to CASSLVRETQYF.

The chain carries TRBV5-1 and TRBJ2-7; 14 nucleotides align to TRBD2. Unmatched junction bases numbered 16, after V lost 4 bases and J lost 1 base. Germline V gene lookup returns CDR1 SGHRS and CDR2 YFSETQ. CDR3 size: 20 residues. Here the CDR3 reads CASSPVGGLAGEVSSYEQYF. The CDR3 bases are TGCGCCAGCAGCCCGGTTGGGGGACTAGCGGGAGAGGTTAGTTCCTACGAGCAGTACTTC.

The V and J genes are TRBV30 and TRBJ1-5; D might be TRBD1 (5 bases). V was shortened by 2 bases and J by 0 bases, with 8 bases between the two germline ends. Germline CDR1 reads GTSNPN; CDR2 reads SVGIG (reference sequence). This CDR3 spans 14 amino acids. CDR3 nucleotides: TGTGCCTGGAGTTGGGGGAATAGCAATCAGCCCCAGCATTTT. Translated, it gives CAWSWGNSNQPQHF.

This clone was picked up a small number of times. The CDR3 nucleotides are TGTGCCTGGAGTGTACGGGACAGGGGGCGGGATCAGCCCCAGCATTTT. This codes for CAWSVRDRGRDQPQHF. The V gene is TRBV30, the J gene TRBJ1-5; TRBD1 aligns across 12 bases. The CDR3 covers 16 residues. CDR1 and CDR2 from the germline V gene are GTSNPN and SVGIG (reference sequence). The J segment lost 5 bases and the V segment lost 0 bases, leaving 5 bases of the junction unmatched. Supplemented by reference TRBV30 and TRBJ1-5, the full variable domain reads SQTIHQWPATLVQPVGSPLSLECTVEGTSNPNLYWYRQAAGRGLQLLFYSVGIGQISSEVPQNLSASRPQDRQFILSSKKLLLSDSGFYLCAWSVRDRGRDQPQHFGDGTRLSIL.

The V call is TRBV7-2, the J call TRBJ1-2; possibly TRBD1 for D (6 bases). Germline V gene data show CDR1 as SGHTA and CDR2 as FQGNSA. Trimming pared 5 bases from V and 8 bases from J, leaving 15 bases between. CDR3 length: 13 amino acids. The CDR3 nucleotides read TGTGCCAGCAGCCTAGACAGGATGCAGGGCTACACCTTC. As protein: CASSLDRMQGYTF.

The V gene is TRBV28, the J gene TRBJ1-1; 7 bases are a match to TRBD1. The CDR3 consists of 15 residues. V trimming: 6 bases; J trimming: 10 bases; junction bases outside the gene matches: 17. The V gene's germline CDR1 is MDHEN and CDR2 SYDVKM. The chain's CDR3 is CASSPPFGTVMAAFF. In DNA form, the CDR3 reads TGTGCCAGCAGCCCCCCATTCGGGACAGTAATGGCAGCTTTCTTT.

The J gene is TRBJ2-3, the V gene TRBV5-6; 13 bases are shared with TRBD2. The ends lost 5 bases at V and 0 bases at J; junction bases unmatched: 12. The CDR3 totals 19 residues. The V gene's germline CDR1 is SGHDT and CDR2 YYEEEE. The CDR3 reads CASSPWGLAGRASTDTQYF. In DNA form, the CDR3 reads TGTGCCAGCAGTCCTTGGGGACTAGCGGGAAGAGCTAGCACAGATACGCAGTATTTT.

V gene TRBV7-2 combines with J gene TRBJ1-2; D possibly corresponds to TRBD1 (6 bases). Trimming took 1 base from V and 5 from J, leaving 8 bases between them. Germline-derived CDR1 and CDR2 are SGHTA and FQGNSA. The CDR3 totals 13 residues. CDR3 sequence: CASSLEGGYGYTF. CDR3 bases: TGTGCCAGCAGCTTAGAGGGGGGGTATGGCTACACCTTC.

The rearrangement links TRBV5-4 to TRBJ2-4, with 8 bases matching TRBD1. The CDR3 totals 16 residues. Germline CDR1 reads SGHNT; CDR2 reads YYREEE (reference sequence). Unmatched junction bases numbered 12, after V lost 4 bases and J lost 6 bases. The CDR3 DNA follows: TGTGCCAGCAGCCCGGACAGGGCCACGGCGGGAAACATTCAGTACTTC. It yields the protein CASSPDRATAGNIQYF.

This clone was seen only once. The rearrangement uses TRBV2 and TRBJ1-4, with D unclear. V lost 2 bases and J 0 bases, leaving 13 bases between the germline ends. Per germline, CDR1 SNHLY and CDR2 FYNNEI. This CDR3 spans 17 amino acids. In DNA form, the CDR3 reads TGTGCCAGCAGTGAACAGGTTTACGGTACAACTAATGAAAAACTGTTTTTT. Translating it yields CASSEQVYGTTNEKLFF.